This note documents a single T cell receptor beta chain sequence. Its target is unknown. Assay: immunoSEQ multiplex PCR; the TCRdb copy retains only in-frame clones and omits some. Among 53,000 or so clones listed, roughly 85% were seen once. This sample is drawn from a study of T cell responses to AZD1222 COVID-19 vaccine. Study observations and caveats: Recipients of AZD1222 seropositive at baseline numbered only six or seven.

CDR1 and CDR2 from the germline V gene are SNHLY and FYNNEI. Deletions cut 7 bases from V and 6 bases from J, with 15 bases between. The CDR3 has 13 residues. The source of this sequence is an adult in good health. This specimen consisted of peripheral blood, obtained on day 0 of MenACWY control vaccination. The chain is built from TRBV2 and TRBJ1-2, with a weak D call TRBD1 (5 bases). CDR3 residues: CASKGDWENGYTF. The CDR3 nucleotides are TGTGCCAGCAAAGGGGATTGGGAGAATGGCTACACCTTC.